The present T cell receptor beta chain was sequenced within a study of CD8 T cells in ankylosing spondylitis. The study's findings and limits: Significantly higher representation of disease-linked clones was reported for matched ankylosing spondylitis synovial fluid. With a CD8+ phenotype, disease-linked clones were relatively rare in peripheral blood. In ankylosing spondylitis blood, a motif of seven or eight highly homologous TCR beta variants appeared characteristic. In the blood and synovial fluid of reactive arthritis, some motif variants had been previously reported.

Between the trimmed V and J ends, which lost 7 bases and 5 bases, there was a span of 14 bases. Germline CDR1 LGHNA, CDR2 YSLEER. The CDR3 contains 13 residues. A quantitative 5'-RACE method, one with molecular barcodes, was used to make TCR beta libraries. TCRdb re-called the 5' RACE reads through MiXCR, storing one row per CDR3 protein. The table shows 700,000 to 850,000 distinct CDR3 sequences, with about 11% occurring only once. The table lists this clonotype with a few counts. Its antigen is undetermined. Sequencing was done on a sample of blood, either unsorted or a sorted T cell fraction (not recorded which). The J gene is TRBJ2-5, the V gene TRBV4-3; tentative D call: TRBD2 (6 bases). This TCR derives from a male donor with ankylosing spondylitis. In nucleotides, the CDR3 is TGCGCCAGCAAAAGGGACTCAGAGGAGACCCAGTACTTC. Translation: CASKRDSEETQYF.